This TCR beta chain was sequenced for a study of CD8 T cells in Susac syndrome. Whole-study findings and limits: The CD4+ T cell repertoires, which came from Susac syndrome patients, showed no sign of clonal expansion.

RNA was extracted with the RNeasy kit, and a quantity of roughly 0.5 to 1 ug was reverse transcribed using random hexamers. Multiplex immunoSEQ PCR targeted 54 Vbeta and 13 Jbeta TCR beta segments. From the immunoSEQ multiplex PCR reads, TCRdb called clonotypes with MiXCR, one entry per CDR3 protein. The sample has over 100,000 distinct CDR3 sequences, 96% seen once; the top ten hold over 0.12%. TEMRA cells were FACS-enriched, while CD8+ and CD4+ T cells were negatively isolated. About this clonotype: Its antigen is still unknown.

Trimming took 5 bases from V and 6 from J, leaving 10 bases between them. There are 12 residues in the CDR3. The germline V gene encodes CDR1 SQVTM and CDR2 ANQGSEA. This TCR derives from a human donor with Susac syndrome. The gene calls are TRBV29-1 and TRBJ1-4; D not resolved. The sample consisted of CD4+ T cells from PBMCs. The CDR3 DNA reads TGCAGCGTTTTAGACGCGGATGAAAAACTGTTTTTT. Encoded protein: CSVLDADEKLFF.